These 29 T cell receptor beta chains originate from one sample sequenced in a study of blood T cell repertoires in COVID-19 (dated by TCRdb to 2018 to 2020). Library creation used the immunoSEQ multiplex PCR assay. TCRdb's version of the immuneACCESS table is confined to in-frame rearrangements and falls short of the full clone set. An unresolved V gene accounts for under half of the shortfall where checked; the remainder is of unknown origin. The sample has fewer than 300,000 clones on record, approximately 85% of them singletons. Of the sample, approximately 5% is held by the ten largest clones. Sequencing was carried out using peripheral blood. The origin of the receptors is a man aged 50 to 60 with active or convalescent COVID-19.

This clone was recorded once. The rearrangement uses TRBV5-6 and TRBJ2-5; perhaps TRBD1 as D (6 bases). CDR1 and CDR2 from the germline V gene are SGHDT and YYEEEE. Deletions cut 4 bases from V and 4 bases from J, with 11 bases between. CDR3 length equals 13 residues. The CDR3 here is CASSDQGRETQYF. The CDR3 DNA reads TGTGCCAGCAGCGACCAGGGGAGAGAGACCCAGTACTTC.

The chain employs TRBV5-4 and TRBJ2-7; the match to TRBD2 covers 7 bases. This CDR3 is 15 amino acids long. The trim removed 2 bases at V and 1 base at J, leaving 6 bases unmatched. Germline CDR1 and CDR2: SGHNT and YYREEE (reference sequence). As DNA, the CDR3 is TGTGCCAGCAGCTTAGAGCGGGATCCTTCCTACGAGCAGTACTTC. Translation: CASSLERDPSYEQYF.

The chain recombines TRBV11-2 with TRBJ2-2; 7 bases match TRBD1. CDR1 is SGHAT, CDR2 FQNNGV, per germline. This CDR3 has 16 residues. V was clipped by 5 bases and J by 7 bases; unmatched bases: 13. This CDR3 reads CASSLPLPTGVGELFF. The DNA of the CDR3 is TGTGCCAGCAGCCTTCCCCTCCCCACAGGGGTCGGGGAGCTGTTTTTT.

V and J are TRBV5-1 and TRBJ2-2, with TRBD2 as a possible D gene (5 bases). CDR1 SGHRS and CDR2 YFSETQ come from the germline V gene. Deletions cut 5 bases from V and 2 bases from J, with 10 bases between. CDR3 length equals 14 residues. The CDR3 is CASRVRVNTGELFF. The CDR3 nucleotides are TGCGCCAGCAGAGTGAGGGTTAACACCGGGGAGCTGTTTTTT.

V usage is TRBV30 and J usage is TRBJ2-5, with D hard to call. From germline, CDR1 is GTSNPN and CDR2 SVGIG (reference sequence). Trimming stripped 3 bases from V and 3 bases from J, with 8 bases between. The CDR3 totals 12 residues. The CDR3 is CAWRGVEETQYF. The CDR3, as DNA: TGTGCCTGGAGAGGAGTTGAAGAGACCCAGTACTTC.

This clone occurred once. The chain recombines TRBV5-1 with TRBJ2-3; no reliable D call. Germline values: CDR1 SGHRS, CDR2 YFSETQ. The CDR3 extends over 14 amino acids. V was trimmed by 0 bases and J by 4 bases, leaving 9 bases between them. The CDR3 bases are TGCGCCAGCAGCTTGGGGGCCTATTCAGATACGCAGTATTTT. Its protein is CASSLGAYSDTQYF.

This clone was found a few times. Here the CDR3 reads CASSLAKGLQETQYF. DNA for the CDR3: TGTGCCAGCAGCTTGGCCAAGGGACTTCAAGAGACCCAGTACTTC. The V gene is TRBV5-4, the J gene TRBJ2-5; a possible D gene is TRBD2 (6 bases). CDR1 is SGHNT and CDR2 is YYREEE in the germline V gene (reference sequence). V was cut by 0 bases and J by 2 bases, with 11 bases left in between. The CDR3 is 15 amino acids.

The chain carries TRBV7-3 and TRBJ2-1; a weak D match, TRBD1 (5 bases). The CDR3 is made up of 14 amino acids. Trimming took off 5 bases at V and 3 bases at J, with 11 bases between the two ends. The V gene's germline CDR1 is SGHTA and CDR2 FQGTGA. In nucleotides, the CDR3 is TGTGCCAGCAGCCAGGGTTTCGGCTACAATGAGCAGTTCTTC. Translation: CASSQGFGYNEQFF.

The chain recombines TRBV19 with TRBJ2-1, with D tentatively TRBD2 (6 bases). Trimming took off 3 bases at V and 2 bases at J, with 11 bases between the two ends. Germline CDR1 is LNHDA and CDR2 is SQIVND (reference sequence). This CDR3 comprises 15 residues. The DNA for the CDR3 is TGTGCCAGTAGTATGACGGGAGCCCCCTACAATGAGCAGTTCTTC. Protein product: CASSMTGAPYNEQFF.

Regarding this clone: At the DNA level, this CDR3 is encoded by other sequences in the same sample as well. V and J are TRBV4-1 and TRBJ1-1; D perhaps matches TRBD1 (6 bases). V shed 0 bases and J shed 4 bases, with 6 bases lying between them. CDR3 length equals 13 residues. The V gene's germline CDR1 is MGHRA and CDR2 YSYEKL. CDR3 protein: CASSQDRGTEAFF. In DNA form, the CDR3 reads TGCGCCAGCAGCCAAGACAGGGGCACTGAAGCTTTCTTT.

The chain employs TRBV16 and TRBJ2-1; D possibly corresponds to TRBD2 (5 bases). Germline values: CDR1 KGHSY, CDR2 FQNENV. The ends were cut back, 0 bases at V and 5 bases at J, with 14 bases in the middle. The CDR3 spans 16 residues. CDR3 DNA sequence: TGTGCCAGCAGCCAATCCCCTAGCTTGACGAACAATGAGCAGTTCTTC. Its translation is CASSQSPSLTNNEQFF.

The J gene is TRBJ1-1, the V gene TRBV6-5, with D perhaps TRBD1 (5 bases). This CDR3 has 14 residues. V dropped 5 bases and J dropped 5 bases, with 15 bases sitting between them. Germline CDR1 MNHEY, CDR2 SVGAGI. CDR3 sequence: CASSQGFVETEAFF. The DNA of the CDR3 is TGTGCCAGCAGTCAGGGATTTGTGGAGACTGAAGCTTTCTTT.

The V gene is TRBV28, the J gene TRBJ1-2, with D hard to call. The V and J ends lost 3 bases and 4 bases respectively, with 12 bases between them. The CDR3 totals 14 residues. CDR1 MDHEN and CDR2 SYDVKM come from the germline V gene. CDR3 residues: CASSFESFLYGYTF. CDR3 bases: TGTGCCAGCAGTTTCGAGTCTTTCCTCTATGGCTACACCTTC.

For the CDR3, the DNA is TGTGCCAGCAGCAGACTAGCGGGGGCTAGGGGGAATGAGCAGTTCTTC. The encoded protein is CASSRLAGARGNEQFF. The chain uses TRBV5-6 and TRBJ2-1, with TRBD2 matching 12 bases. In germline, CDR1 is SGHDT, CDR2 YYEEEE. The CDR3 loop spans 16 amino acids. V was pared by 4 bases and J by 7 bases, with 9 bases of the junction left unmatched.

This clone has a handful of counts. This chain links TRBV7-2 with TRBJ2-2; 9 bases fit TRBD1. With V trimmed by 2 bases and J by 0 bases, 1 base remained unmatched. The CDR3 sequence is 16 residues long. CDR1 and CDR2 (germline): SGHTA, FQGNSA. In DNA form, the CDR3 reads TGTGCCAGCAGCTTAACAGGGGGCGCGAACACCGGGGAGCTGTTTTTT. This translates into CASSLTGGANTGELFF.

This sequence joins TRBV5-4 and TRBJ1-1; D is unclear. V was pared by 10 bases and J by 5 bases, with 18 bases between. Germline V lookup: CDR1 SGHNT, CDR2 YYREEE (reference sequence). This CDR3 comprises 13 residues. CDR3 in amino acids: CAYAQVAGTEAFF. The CDR3 bases are TGTGCCTACGCTCAAGTGGCGGGAACTGAAGCTTTCTTT.

The J gene is TRBJ1-1, the V gene TRBV19; tentative D call: TRBD1 (6 bases). The germline V gene encodes CDR1 LNHDA and CDR2 SQIVND (reference sequence). The CDR3 contains 13 residues. Trimming stripped 9 bases from V and 0 bases from J, with 11 bases between. DNA for the CDR3: TGTGCCAGCTTGGACAGAATGAACACTGAAGCTTTCTTT. Protein: CASLDRMNTEAFF.

About this clone itself: This same CDR3 is encoded by further DNA sequences in the sample. CDR3 DNA sequence: TGTGCCTGGCGGACAGGTTCTGGAAACACCATATATTTT. As protein: CAWRTGSGNTIYF. The chain employs TRBV30 and TRBJ1-3, with 7 nucleotides matching TRBD1. CDR1 is GTSNPN, CDR2 SVGIG, per germline (reference sequence). V shed 5 bases, J shed 1 base, and the junction held 2 bases outside the gene matches. This CDR3 has 13 amino acids.

The chain is built from TRBV12-5 and TRBJ2-5; 10 bases map to TRBD2. This CDR3 contains 16 residues. With 4 bases clipped from V and 4 bases from J, the junction kept 9 bases outside the gene matches. CDR1 LGHNT and CDR2 FRNRAP come from the germline V gene. In nucleotides, the CDR3 is TGTGCTAGTGGTTCCCCTGTAGCGGGGGGAGGAGAGACCCAGTACTTC. Encoded protein: CASGSPVAGGGETQYF.

The table lists this clone with many counts. This sequence joins TRBV3-1 (or the pseudogene TRBV3-2) and TRBJ1-2, with a weak D call TRBD1 (5 bases). The CDR3 totals 12 residues. The germline V and J ends were trimmed by 1 base and 8 bases, with 8 bases remaining between them. Germline V gives CDR1 LGHDT, CDR2 YNNKEL (reference sequence). In nucleotides, the CDR3 is TGTGCCAGCAGCCAAGCAGGGCGAGGCTACACCTTC. Its translation: CASSQAGRGYTF.

This clone was observed once. CDR3: CASSYASSRGGEQYF. DNA of the CDR3: TGTGCCAGCAGTTACGCCTCCTCGCGGGGGGGCGAGCAGTACTTC. J is TRBJ2-7 and V is TRBV6-2 or TRBV6-3, with 9 bases lining up with TRBD2. The CDR3 totals 15 residues. The germline CDR1 and CDR2 sequences are MNHEY and SVGEGT. J gave up 6 bases and V 2 bases, and 8 bases lay outside the gene matches.

This clone was found once. The CDR3 protein is CASSPTGRGLVSGANVLTF. The CDR3 DNA reads TGTGCCAGTAGTCCCACGGGGAGAGGCCTAGTTTCTGGGGCCAACGTCCTGACTTTC. The chain has TRBV19 and TRBJ2-6; perhaps TRBD2 as D (5 bases). The CDR3 extends over 19 amino acids. V lost 5 bases and J 1 base, leaving 21 bases between the germline ends. The V gene's germline CDR1 is LNHDA and CDR2 SQIVND (reference sequence).

This chain uses TRBV12-2 with TRBJ2-5; TRBD2 was called by the table and not checked on the DNA. TRBV12-2 represents a pseudogene. The CDR3 spans 13 residues. The chain's CDR3 is CATPGESAETQYF. In nucleotides, the CDR3 is TGTGCAACCCCGGGAGAGTCTGCCGAGACCCAGTACTTC.

The chain couples TRBV5-4 to TRBJ2-3; 11 positions match TRBD2. The J segment lost 5 bases and the V segment lost 1 base, leaving 3 bases of the junction unmatched. CDR3 length: 15 residues. CDR1 and CDR2 (germline): SGHNT, YYREEE (reference sequence). CDR3 sequence reads: CASSLRLAGQDTQYF. The DNA for the CDR3 is TGTGCCAGCAGCTTGAGACTAGCGGGACAAGATACGCAGTATTTT.

V is TRBV4-1 and J is TRBJ2-1; D is possibly TRBD2 (6 bases). With 5 bases removed from V and 2 bases from J, the gap between germline ends came to 19 bases. CDR1 is MGHRA and CDR2 is YSYEKL in the germline V gene. This CDR3 is built from 17 residues. This chain's CDR3 is CASSYQWRGLTYNEQFF. The CDR3, as DNA: TGCGCCAGCAGCTACCAGTGGCGGGGACTTACCTACAATGAGCAGTTCTTC.

The CDR3 sequence: CASSNRDRGVEQFF. In DNA form, the CDR3 reads TGCGCCAGCAGCAACCGAGACAGGGGGGTTGAGCAGTTCTTC. V gene TRBV5-1 combines with J gene TRBJ2-1, with 9 bases fitting TRBD1. Germline trimming cut 4 bases from V and 9 bases from J; bases unmatched to any gene: 8. The CDR3 consists of 14 residues. Looked up from germline, CDR1 is SGHRS and CDR2 is YFSETQ.

This rearrangement joins TRBV5-1 to TRBJ1-6, with D possibly being TRBD1 (6 bases). V was shortened by 0 bases and J by 7 bases, with 11 bases between the two germline ends. CDR1 is SGHRS and CDR2 is YFSETQ in the germline V gene. The CDR3 extends over 15 amino acids. This CDR3 is CASSLEAGVNSPLHF. The CDR3 nucleotides are TGCGCCAGCAGCTTGGAGGCAGGGGTGAATTCACCCCTCCACTTT.

This clone came up a few times. The chain links TRBV5-4 to TRBJ1-5; 9 bases agree with TRBD1. The germline gives CDR1 SGHNT, CDR2 YYREEE (reference sequence). J was trimmed by 6 bases and V by 4 bases; bases with no gene match: 2. The CDR3 extends over 13 amino acids. The DNA of the CDR3 is TGTGCCAGCAGCGTGGACAGGGGTCAGCCCCAGCATTTT. Protein: CASSVDRGQPQHF.

The CDR3 loop reads CASSTRGVAGANEQFF. CDR3 in DNA: TGTGCCAGTAGTACCCGGGGGGTAGCGGGAGCCAATGAGCAGTTCTTC. The rearrangement links TRBV19 to TRBJ2-1; 9 nucleotides align to TRBD2. The CDR3 covers 16 residues. V lost 4 bases and J lost 6; bases outside the gene matches: 10. CDR1 and CDR2 from the germline V gene are LNHDA and SQIVND (reference sequence).